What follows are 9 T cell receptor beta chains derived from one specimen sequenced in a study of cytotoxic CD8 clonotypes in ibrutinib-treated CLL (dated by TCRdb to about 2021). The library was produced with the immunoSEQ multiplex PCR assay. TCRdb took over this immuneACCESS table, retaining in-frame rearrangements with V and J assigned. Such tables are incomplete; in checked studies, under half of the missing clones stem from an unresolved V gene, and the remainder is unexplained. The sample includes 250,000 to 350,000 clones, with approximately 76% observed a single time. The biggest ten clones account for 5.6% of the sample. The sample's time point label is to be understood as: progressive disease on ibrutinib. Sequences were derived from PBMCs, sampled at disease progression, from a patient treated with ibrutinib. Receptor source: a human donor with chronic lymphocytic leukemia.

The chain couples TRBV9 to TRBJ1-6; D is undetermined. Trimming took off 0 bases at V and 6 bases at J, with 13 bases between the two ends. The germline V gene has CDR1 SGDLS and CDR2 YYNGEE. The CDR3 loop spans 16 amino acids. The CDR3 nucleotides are TGTGCCAGCAGCGTAGATTTTGGGGTCAGTAATTCACCCCTCCACTTT. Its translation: CASSVDFGVSNSPLHF. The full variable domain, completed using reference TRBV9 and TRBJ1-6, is DSGVTQTPKHLITATGQRVTLRCSPRSGDLSVYWYQQSLDQGLQFLIQYYNGEERAKGNILERFSAQQFPDLHSELNLSSLELGDSALYFCASSVDFGVSNSPLHFGNGTRLTVT.

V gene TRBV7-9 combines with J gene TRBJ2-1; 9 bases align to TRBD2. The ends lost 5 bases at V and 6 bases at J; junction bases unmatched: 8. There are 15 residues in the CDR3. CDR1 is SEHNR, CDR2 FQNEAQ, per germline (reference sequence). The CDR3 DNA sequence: TGTGCCAGCAGCGTTAGCGGGAGCGGTGTCAATGAGCAGTTCTTC. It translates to CASSVSGSGVNEQFF. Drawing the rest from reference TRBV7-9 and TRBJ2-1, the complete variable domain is DTGVSQNPRHKITKRGQNVTFRCDPISEHNRLYWYRQTLGQGPEFLTYFQNEAQLEKSRLLSDRFSAERPKGSFSTLEIQRTEQGDSAMYLCASSVSGSGVNEQFFGPGTRLTVL.

The CDR3 nucleotides read TGTGCCAGCAGCTTTGGGTCTAGTTGGGGTGAGACCCAGTACTTC. Its protein product is CASSFGSSWGETQYF. This rearrangement joins TRBV11-2 to TRBJ2-5; D is ambiguous. The CDR3 totals 15 residues. Trimming took 3 bases from V and 5 from J, leaving 16 bases between them. The V gene's germline CDR1 is SGHAT and CDR2 FQNNGV.

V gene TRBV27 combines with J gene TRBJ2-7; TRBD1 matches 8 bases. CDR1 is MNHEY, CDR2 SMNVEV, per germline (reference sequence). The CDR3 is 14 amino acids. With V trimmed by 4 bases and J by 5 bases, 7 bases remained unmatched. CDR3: CASSSWDRSDEQYF. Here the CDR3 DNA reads TGTGCCAGCAGTTCATGGGACAGGAGCGACGAGCAGTACTTC.

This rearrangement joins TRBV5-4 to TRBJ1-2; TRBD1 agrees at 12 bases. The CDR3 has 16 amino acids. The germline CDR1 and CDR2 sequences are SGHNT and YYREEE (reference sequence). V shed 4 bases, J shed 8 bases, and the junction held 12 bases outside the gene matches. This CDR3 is CASSPESGTGGHGYTF. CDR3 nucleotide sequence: TGTGCCAGCAGCCCGGAGTCCGGGACAGGGGGCCACGGCTACACCTTC.

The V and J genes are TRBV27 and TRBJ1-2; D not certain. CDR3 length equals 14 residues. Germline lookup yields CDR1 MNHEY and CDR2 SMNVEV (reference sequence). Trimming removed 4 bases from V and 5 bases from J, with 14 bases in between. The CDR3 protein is CASSSDRRGYGYTF. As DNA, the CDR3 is TGTGCCAGCAGTTCCGACCGTCGGGGTTATGGCTACACCTTC.

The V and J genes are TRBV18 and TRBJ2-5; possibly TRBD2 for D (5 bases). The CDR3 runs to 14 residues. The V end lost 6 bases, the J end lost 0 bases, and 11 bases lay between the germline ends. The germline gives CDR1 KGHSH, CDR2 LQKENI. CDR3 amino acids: CASSLTRNQETQYF. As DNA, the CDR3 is TGTGCCAGCTCGCTTACTAGGAACCAAGAGACCCAGTACTTC.

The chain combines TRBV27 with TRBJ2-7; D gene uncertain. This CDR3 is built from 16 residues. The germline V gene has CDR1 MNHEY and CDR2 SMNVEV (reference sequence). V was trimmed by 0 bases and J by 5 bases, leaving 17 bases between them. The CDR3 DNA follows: TGTGCCAGCAGTTTATCGGCGGATTTGGGTGTGAACGAGCAGTACTTC. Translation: CASSLSADLGVNEQYF.

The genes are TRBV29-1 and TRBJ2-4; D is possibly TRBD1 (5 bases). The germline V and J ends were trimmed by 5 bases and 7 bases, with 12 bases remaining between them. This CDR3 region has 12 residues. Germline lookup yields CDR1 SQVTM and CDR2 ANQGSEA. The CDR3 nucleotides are TGCAGCGTTATCCTAGGGGCCAACATTCAGTACTTC. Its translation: CSVILGANIQYF.